These T cell receptor beta chains were read from a single sample in a study of cytomegalovirus exposure and HLA in healthy donors. Generated by immunoSEQ multiplex PCR, the TCRdb table keeps only in-frame clones and is missing some. The sample lists 100,000 or so clones, over 60% seen once, with under 5.5% in the top ten. The sequencing input was PBMCs. The source is a woman aged 40 to 50 in good health and CMV-seropositive. The CDR3 runs from the conserved cysteine through the conserved F or W.

v_gene: TRBV27
j_gene: .
CDR3aa: CASLTGLINEQYF

v_gene: TRBV4-2
j_gene: TRBJ2-5
CDR3aa: CASSPTSDQETQYF

v_gene: TRBV18
j_gene: TRBJ1-3
CDR3aa: CASSPPGDGGNTIYF

v_gene: TRBV6-4
j_gene: TRBJ2-5
CDR3aa: CASSPDPGSGETQYF

v_gene: TRBV5-4
j_gene: TRBJ2-2
CDR3aa: CASSLEGANTGELFF

v_gene: TRBV19
j_gene: TRBJ2-1
CDR3aa: CASSIWRLAGYYNEQFF

v_gene: TRBV6-1
j_gene: TRBJ1-2
CDR3aa: CASSAMRQGSYGYTF

v_gene: TRBV6-5
j_gene: TRBJ1-5
CDR3aa: CASSYRQGGRQPQHF

v_gene: TRBV14
j_gene: TRBJ2-7
CDR3aa: CASSQRYYEQYF

v_gene: TRBV6-6
j_gene: TRBJ1-1
CDR3aa: CASTPTGTGGVAEAFF

v_gene: TRBV2
j_gene: TRBJ1-4
CDR3aa: CASSVKIRGSTEKLFF

v_gene: TRBV6-5
j_gene: TRBJ1-3
CDR3aa: CASSHGTGKGNTIYF

v_gene: TRBV5-4
j_gene: TRBJ2-7
CDR3aa: CASSPGTSGYEQYF

v_gene: TRBV7-6
j_gene: TRBJ2-1
CDR3aa: CASSDSARDNEQFF

v_gene: TRBV5-5
j_gene: TRBJ2-5
CDR3aa: CASSRDQETQYF

v_gene: TRBV19
j_gene: TRBJ2-1
CDR3aa: CASSVQGPNEQFF

v_gene: TRBV25-1
j_gene: TRBJ2-7
CDR3aa: CATSGGLEQYF

v_gene: TRBV9
j_gene: TRBJ2-3
CDR3aa: CASSVAGSTDTQYF

v_gene: TRBV6-6
j_gene: TRBJ1-1
CDR3aa: CASRFGQGADTEAFF

v_gene: TRBV7-2
j_gene: TRBJ1-5
CDR3aa: CASSLVGGQGNPQPQHF

v_gene: TRBV5-4
j_gene: TRBJ1-1
CDR3aa: CASSLEQHMNTEAFF

v_gene: TRBV6-1
j_gene: TRBJ1-5
CDR3aa: CASSESGDSNQPQHF

v_gene: TRBV4-2
j_gene: TRBJ2-1
CDR3aa: CASSQTSGRVDEQFF

v_gene: TRBV19
j_gene: TRBJ2-1
CDR3aa: CASSIKGQLGNEQFF

v_gene: TRBV19
j_gene: TRBJ2-1
CDR3aa: CASCKDTGGNEQFF

v_gene: TRBV7-9
j_gene: TRBJ2-3
CDR3aa: CASSLVGLGTDTQYF

v_gene: TRBV9
j_gene: TRBJ2-3
CDR3aa: CASSVDDTFGGGSDTQYF

v_gene: TRBV4-1
j_gene: TRBJ2-7
CDR3aa: CASSQKSPTSGLPYEQYF

v_gene: TRBV9
j_gene: TRBJ1-1
CDR3aa: CASSPETLNTEAFF

v_gene: TRBV5-6
j_gene: TRBJ2-7
CDR3aa: CASSPTALGAIGEQYF

v_gene: TRBV9
j_gene: TRBJ2-1
CDR3aa: CASSVDPGGGNEQFF

v_gene: TRBV7-3
j_gene: TRBJ2-3
CDR3aa: CASSSPGTGANTQYF

v_gene: TRBV7-8
j_gene: TRBJ2-7
CDR3aa: CASSLELVGAREQYF

v_gene: TRBV29-1
j_gene: TRBJ2-7
CDR3aa: CSVEIGTREQYF

v_gene: TRBV7-9
j_gene: TRBJ1-2
CDR3aa: CSSSLVGVSTGDDGYTF

v_gene: TRBV9
j_gene: TRBJ2-3
CDR3aa: CASSVGGLAGDTQYF

v_gene: TRBV7-9
j_gene: TRBJ2-7
CDR3aa: CASSSGTGGGEQYF

v_gene: TRBV15
j_gene: TRBJ2-3
CDR3aa: CATSQGQHTSTDTQYF

v_gene: TRBV5-4
j_gene: TRBJ1-2
CDR3aa: CASSSFQGALGYTF

v_gene: TRBV28
j_gene: TRBJ2-7
CDR3aa: CASSPLGQVHF

v_gene: TRBV15
j_gene: TRBJ1-5
CDR3aa: CATTQGGSNQPQHF

v_gene: TRBV28
j_gene: TRBJ1-4
CDR3aa: CASRGTASEKLFF

v_gene: TRBV29-1
j_gene: TRBJ2-5
CDR3aa: CSVDWTTQETQYF

v_gene: TRBV9
j_gene: TRBJ1-1
CDR3aa: CASSPSRTGNTEAFF

v_gene: TRBV7-7
j_gene: TRBJ2-7
CDR3aa: CASSPKLRGEQYF

v_gene: TRBV6-5
j_gene: TRBJ2-1
CDR3aa: CATRKGSYNEQFF

v_gene: TRBV7-8
j_gene: TRBJ2-7
CDR3aa: CASSLGLAEGLGEQYF

v_gene: TRBV9
j_gene: TRBJ2-5
CDR3aa: CASSVGTGAALETQYF

v_gene: TRBV27
j_gene: TRBJ2-1
CDR3aa: CASSLFRSNEQFF

v_gene: TRBV27
j_gene: .
CDR3aa: CASSLDFGTGGSEQYF

v_gene: TRBV6-4
j_gene: TRBJ2-1
CDR3aa: CVSSAGGNEQFF

v_gene: TRBV5-4
j_gene: TRBJ2-7
CDR3aa: CASSSPLGGRCEQYF

v_gene: TRBV5-4
j_gene: TRBJ2-1
CDR3aa: CASSSEGGQEQFF